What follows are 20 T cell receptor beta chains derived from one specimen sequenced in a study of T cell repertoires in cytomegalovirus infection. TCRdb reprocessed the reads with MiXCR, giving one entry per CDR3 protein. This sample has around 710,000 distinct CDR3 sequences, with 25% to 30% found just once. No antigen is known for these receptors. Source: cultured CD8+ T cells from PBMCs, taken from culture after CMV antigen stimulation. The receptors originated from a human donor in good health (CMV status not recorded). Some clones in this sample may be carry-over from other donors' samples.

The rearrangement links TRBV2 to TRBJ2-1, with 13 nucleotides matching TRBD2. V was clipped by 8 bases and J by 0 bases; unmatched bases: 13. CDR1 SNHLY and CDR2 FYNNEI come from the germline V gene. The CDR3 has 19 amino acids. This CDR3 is CASRSPGLAGWSSYNEQFF. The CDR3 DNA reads TGTGCCAGCCGTTCGCCGGGACTAGCGGGGTGGAGCTCCTACAATGAGCAGTTCTTC.

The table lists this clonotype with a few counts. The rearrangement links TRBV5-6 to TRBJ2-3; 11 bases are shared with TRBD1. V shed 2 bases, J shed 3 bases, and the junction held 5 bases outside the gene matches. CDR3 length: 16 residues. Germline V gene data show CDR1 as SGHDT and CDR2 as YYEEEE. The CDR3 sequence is CASSFWDRGLTDTQYF. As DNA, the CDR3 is TGTGCCAGCAGCTTCTGGGACAGGGGGTTGACAGATACGCAGTATTTT.

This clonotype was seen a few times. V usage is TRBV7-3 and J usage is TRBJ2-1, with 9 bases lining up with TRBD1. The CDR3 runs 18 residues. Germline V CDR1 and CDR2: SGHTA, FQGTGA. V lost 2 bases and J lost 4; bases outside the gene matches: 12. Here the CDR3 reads CASSLFPDRGANYNEQFF. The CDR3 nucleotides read TGTGCCAGCAGCTTATTCCCCGACAGGGGGGCTAATTACAATGAGCAGTTCTTC. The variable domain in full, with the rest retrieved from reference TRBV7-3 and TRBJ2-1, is GAGVSQTPSNKVTEKGKYVELRCDPISGHTALYWYRQSLGQGPEFLIYFQGTGAADDSGLPNDRFFAVRPEGSVSTLKIQRTERGDSAVYLCASSLFPDRGANYNEQFFGPGTRLTVL.

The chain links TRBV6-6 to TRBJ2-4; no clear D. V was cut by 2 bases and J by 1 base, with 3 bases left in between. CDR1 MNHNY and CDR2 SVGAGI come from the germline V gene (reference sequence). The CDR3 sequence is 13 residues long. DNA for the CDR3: TGTGCCAGCAGTTACCTGGCCAAAAACATTCAGTACTTC. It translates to CASSYLAKNIQYF.

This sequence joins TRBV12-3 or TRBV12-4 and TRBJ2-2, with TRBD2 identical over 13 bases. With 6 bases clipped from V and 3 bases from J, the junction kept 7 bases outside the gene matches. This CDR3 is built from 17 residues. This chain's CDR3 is CASSSGLAGVHTGELFF. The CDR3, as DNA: TGTGCCAGCAGCTCTGGACTAGCGGGGGTTCACACCGGGGAGCTGTTTTTT.

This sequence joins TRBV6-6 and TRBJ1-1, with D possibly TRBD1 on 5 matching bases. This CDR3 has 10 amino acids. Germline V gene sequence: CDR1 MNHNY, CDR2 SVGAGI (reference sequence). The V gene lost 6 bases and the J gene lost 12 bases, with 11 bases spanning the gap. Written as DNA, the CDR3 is TGTGCCAGCAGCCTAGGGACGACTTTCTTT. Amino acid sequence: CASSLGTTFF.

The CDR3 sequence is CASSAAQGPGRNEKLFF. CDR3 DNA: TGTGCCAGCAGCGCGGCACAGGGGCCTGGACGTAATGAAAAACTGTTTTTT. V gene TRBV27 combines with J gene TRBJ1-4, with 7 nucleotides matching TRBD1. The CDR3 consists of 17 residues. Trimming removed 6 bases from V and 4 bases from J; junction bases left unmatched: 14. The germline V gene has CDR1 MNHEY and CDR2 SMNVEV (reference sequence).

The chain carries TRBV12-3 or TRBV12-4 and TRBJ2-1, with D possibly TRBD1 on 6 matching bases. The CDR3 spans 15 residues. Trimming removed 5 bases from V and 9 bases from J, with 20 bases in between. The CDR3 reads CASSLPLGAISEQFF. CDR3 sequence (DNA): TGTGCCAGCAGTCTCCCCTTGGGGGCTATTAGTGAGCAGTTCTTC.

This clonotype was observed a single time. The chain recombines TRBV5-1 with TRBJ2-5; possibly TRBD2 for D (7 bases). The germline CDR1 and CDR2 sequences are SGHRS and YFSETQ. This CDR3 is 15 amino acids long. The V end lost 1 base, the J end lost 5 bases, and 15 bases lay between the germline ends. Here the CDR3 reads CASSLTAGALETQYF. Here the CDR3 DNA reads TGCGCCAGCAGCTTGACCGCGGGGGCCCTGGAGACCCAGTACTTC.

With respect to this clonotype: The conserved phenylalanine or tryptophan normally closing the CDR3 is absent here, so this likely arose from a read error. CDR3 sequence reads: CASTLQGSNQPQHC. The CDR3 nucleotides read TGTGCCAGCACCCTCCAGGGTAGCAATCAGCCCCAGCATTGT. The rearrangement links TRBV7-2 to TRBJ1-5; the D gene is possibly TRBD1 (5 bases). The ends were cut back, 7 bases at V and 0 bases at J, with 10 bases in the middle. The CDR3 spans 14 residues. CDR1 is SGHTA, CDR2 FQGNSA, per germline.

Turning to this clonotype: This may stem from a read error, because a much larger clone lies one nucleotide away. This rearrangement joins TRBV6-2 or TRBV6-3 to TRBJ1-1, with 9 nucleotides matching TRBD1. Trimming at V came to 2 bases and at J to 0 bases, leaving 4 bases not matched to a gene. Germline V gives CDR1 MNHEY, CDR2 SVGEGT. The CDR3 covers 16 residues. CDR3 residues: CASSYPGQGMNTEAFF. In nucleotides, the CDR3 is TGTGCCAGCAGTTACCCGGGACAGGGAATGAACACTGAAGCTTTCTTT.

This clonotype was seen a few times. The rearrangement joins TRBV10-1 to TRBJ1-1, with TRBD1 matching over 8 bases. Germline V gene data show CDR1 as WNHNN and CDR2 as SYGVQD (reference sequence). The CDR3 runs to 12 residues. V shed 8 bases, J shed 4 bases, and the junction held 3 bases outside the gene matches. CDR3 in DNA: TGCGCCAGCGGACAGGGCCTCACTGAAGCTTTCTTT. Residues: CASGQGLTEAFF.

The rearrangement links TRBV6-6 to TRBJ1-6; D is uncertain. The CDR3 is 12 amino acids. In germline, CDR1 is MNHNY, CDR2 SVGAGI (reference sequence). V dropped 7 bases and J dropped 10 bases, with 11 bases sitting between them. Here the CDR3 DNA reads TGTGCCAGCACCCGGACGGACTCACCCCTCCACTTT. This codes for CASTRTDSPLHF.

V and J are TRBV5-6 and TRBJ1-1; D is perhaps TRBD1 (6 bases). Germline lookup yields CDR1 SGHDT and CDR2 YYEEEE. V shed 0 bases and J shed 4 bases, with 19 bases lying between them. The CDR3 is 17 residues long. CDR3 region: CASSLGGRGQGSTEAFF. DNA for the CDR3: TGTGCCAGCAGCTTGGGGGGCCGGGGCCAGGGGAGCACTGAAGCTTTCTTT.

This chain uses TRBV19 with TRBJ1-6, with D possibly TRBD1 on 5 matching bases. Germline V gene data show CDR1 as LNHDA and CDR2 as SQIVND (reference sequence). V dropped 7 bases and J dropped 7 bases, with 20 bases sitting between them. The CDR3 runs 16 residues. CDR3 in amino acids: CASTEGPRGANSPLHF. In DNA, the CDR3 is TGTGCCAGTACCGAGGGACCCCGAGGGGCAAATTCACCCCTCCACTTT.

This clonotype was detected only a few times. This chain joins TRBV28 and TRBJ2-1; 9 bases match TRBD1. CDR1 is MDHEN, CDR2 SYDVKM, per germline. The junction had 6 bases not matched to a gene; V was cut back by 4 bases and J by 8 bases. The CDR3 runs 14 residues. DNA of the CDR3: TGTGCCAGCAGTTCTGGGGACAGGGCCGATGAGCAGTTCTTC. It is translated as CASSSGDRADEQFF.

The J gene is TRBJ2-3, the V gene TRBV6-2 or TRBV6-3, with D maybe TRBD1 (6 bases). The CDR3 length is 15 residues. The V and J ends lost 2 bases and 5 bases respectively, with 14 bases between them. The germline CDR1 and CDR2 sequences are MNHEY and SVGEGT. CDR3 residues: CASSYPSGVVDTQYF. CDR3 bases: TGTGCCAGCAGTTACCCCTCAGGGGTCGTAGATACGCAGTATTTT.

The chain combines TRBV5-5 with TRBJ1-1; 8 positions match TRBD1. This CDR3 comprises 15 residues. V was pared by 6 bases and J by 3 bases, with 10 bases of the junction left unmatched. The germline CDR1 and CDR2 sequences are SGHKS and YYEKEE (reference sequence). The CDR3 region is CASTPNSDRDTEAFF. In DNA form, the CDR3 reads TGTGCCAGCACCCCAAATTCGGACAGGGACACTGAAGCTTTCTTT.

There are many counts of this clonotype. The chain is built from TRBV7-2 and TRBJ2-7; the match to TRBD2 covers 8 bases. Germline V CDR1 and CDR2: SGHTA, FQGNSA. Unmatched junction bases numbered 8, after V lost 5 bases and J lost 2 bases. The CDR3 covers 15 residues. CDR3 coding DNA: TGTGCCAGCAGCGATCTGGGCGGGGGGCCCTACGAGCAGTACGTC. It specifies CASSDLGGGPYEQYV.

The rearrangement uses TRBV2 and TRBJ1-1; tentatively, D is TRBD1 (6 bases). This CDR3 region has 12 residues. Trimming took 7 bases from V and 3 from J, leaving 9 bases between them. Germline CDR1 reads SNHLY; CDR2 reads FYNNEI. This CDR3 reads CASKGGYTEAFF. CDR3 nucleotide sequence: TGTGCCAGCAAGGGGGGGTACACTGAAGCTTTCTTT. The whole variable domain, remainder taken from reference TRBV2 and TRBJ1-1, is EPEVTQTPSHQVTQMGQEVILRCVPISNHLYFYWYRQILGQKVEFLVSFYNNEISEKSEIFDDQFSVERPDGSNFTLKIRSTKLEDSAMYFCASKGGYTEAFFGQGTRLTVV.